This T cell receptor (beta chain) was captured in a study of beta chain bispecific antibodies for T cell cancers. Germline CDR1 is SGHRS and CDR2 is YFSETQ. Trimming removed 1 base at V and 4 bases at J, with 8 bases between. The CDR3 is 13 residues long. TCRdb re-analysed the 5' RACE reads in MiXCR, keeping a single row per CDR3 protein. Among 20,000 to 25,000 distinct CDR3 sequences listed, 2% to 2.5% were seen once. This clonotype was observed at least ten times. What it recognizes is unknown. The study, taken as a whole, reports: After anti-TRBV12 rather than anti-CD19 exposure, TRBV12-3 made up 97% to 99% less of total TRBV signal. In these mixed samples, most targeted TRBV reads derived from the leukemia cell line.

T cells were expanded from blood mononuclear cells for two to three days with anti-CD3 OKT3 or CD3/CD28 beads. The receptor was derived from a human donor in good health. Some clones in this sample may be carry-over from other donors' samples. Here the sequenced sample was healthy donor T cells cultured with leukemia cells, taken from a culture containing a bispecific antibody targeting TCR Vbeta12. The chain combines TRBV5-1 with TRBJ2-5; D is undetermined. Here the CDR3 DNA reads TGCGCCAGCAGCTTGAGGGAACCAGAGACCCAGTACTTC. This gives the protein CASSLREPETQYF.